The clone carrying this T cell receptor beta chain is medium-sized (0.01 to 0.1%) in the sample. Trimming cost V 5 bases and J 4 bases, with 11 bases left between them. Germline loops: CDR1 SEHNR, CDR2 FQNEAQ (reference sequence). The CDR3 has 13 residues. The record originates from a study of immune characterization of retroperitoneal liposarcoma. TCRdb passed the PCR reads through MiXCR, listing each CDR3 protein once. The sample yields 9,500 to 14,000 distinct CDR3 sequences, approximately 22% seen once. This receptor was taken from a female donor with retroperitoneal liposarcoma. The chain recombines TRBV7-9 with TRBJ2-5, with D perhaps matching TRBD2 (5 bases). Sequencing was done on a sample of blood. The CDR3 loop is CASSPRGPETQYF. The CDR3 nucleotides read TGTGCCAGCAGCCCAAGAGGGCCAGAGACCCAGTACTTC. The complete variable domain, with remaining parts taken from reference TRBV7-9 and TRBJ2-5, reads DTGVSQNPRHKITKRGQNVTFRCDPISEHNRLYWYRQTLGQGPEFLTYFQNEAQLEKSRLLSDRFSAERPKGSFSTLEIQRTEQGDSAMYLCASSPRGPETQYFGPGTRLLVL.